The 18 T cell receptor beta chains below come from one sample, sequenced in a study of T cell repertoires in cytomegalovirus infection. Each CDR3 protein is one row after TCRdb ran MiXCR on the reads. The sample includes about 180,000 distinct CDR3 sequences, about 18% of them seen just once. Sequenced input: CD8+ T cells from PBMCs. These receptors came from a human donor in good health (CMV status not recorded). Some clones in this sample may be carry-over from other donors' samples.

The chain combines TRBV2 with TRBJ2-7; D is uncertain. Germline values: CDR1 SNHLY, CDR2 FYNNEI. Trimming took 6 bases from V and 0 from J, leaving 6 bases between them. The CDR3 length is 12 residues. In DNA form, the CDR3 reads TGTGCCAGCAGGGCCCGCTCCTACGAGCAGTACTTC. Translated: CASRARSYEQYF.

This clonotype was observed a few times. The V and J genes are TRBV5-1 and TRBJ2-1, with 7 bases that match TRBD1. V was clipped by 0 bases and J by 7 bases; unmatched bases: 7. Germline loops: CDR1 SGHRS, CDR2 YFSETQ. CDR3 length: 15 residues. CDR3 amino acids: CASSLAGGRGNEQFF. In DNA, the CDR3 is TGCGCCAGCAGCTTGGCCGGTGGCAGGGGGAATGAGCAGTTCTTC. The full variable domain, in which reference TRBV5-1 and TRBJ2-1 provide the parts outside the CDR3, is KAGVTQTPRYLIKTRGQQVTLSCSPISGHRSVSWYQQTPGQGLQFLFEYFSETQRNKGNFPGRFSGRQFSNSRSEMNVSTLELGDSALYLCASSLAGGRGNEQFFGPGTRLTVL.

The V gene is TRBV7-2, the J gene TRBJ2-7; TRBD1 or TRBD2 may be the D gene (5 bases each). Germline V lookup: CDR1 SGHTA, CDR2 FQGNSA. The CDR3 has 14 residues. With 1 base removed from V and 3 bases from J, the gap between germline ends came to 10 bases. CDR3 nucleotide sequence: TGTGCCAGCAGCTTAGGGGGGATGGACTACGAGCAGTACTTC. Residues: CASSLGGMDYEQYF.

The rearrangement uses TRBV28 and TRBJ1-5, with D possibly being TRBD1 (5 bases). Germline V CDR1 and CDR2: MDHEN, SYDVKM. The CDR3 is made up of 15 amino acids. V was shortened by 6 bases and J by 5 bases, with 17 bases between the two germline ends. In DNA, the CDR3 is TGTGCCAGCAGCTTGATGGGGGACGAGGATCAGCCCCAGCATTTT. Its protein product is CASSLMGDEDQPQHF. The full variable domain, with the rest looked up from reference TRBV28 and TRBJ1-5, is DVKVTQSSRYLVKRTGEKVFLECVQDMDHENMFWYRQDPGLGLRLIYFSYDVKMKEKGDIPEGYSVSREKKERFSLILESASTNQTSMYLCASSLMGDEDQPQHFGDGTRLSIL.

Note on this clonotype: A junction boundary mismatches the germline segment, possibly from a read error. CDR3 amino acids: CVSSGQGDQPQHF. The CDR3 DNA reads TGTGTCAGCAGCGGACAGGGAGATCAGCCCCAGCATTTT. The chain links TRBV7-2 to TRBJ1-5, with 8 bases matching TRBD1. The CDR3 extends over 13 amino acids. CDR1 SGHTA and CDR2 FQGNSA come from the germline V gene. The whole variable domain, remainder taken from reference TRBV7-2 and TRBJ1-5, is GAGVSQSPSNKVTEKGKDVELRCDPISGHTALYWYRQSLGQGLEFLIYFQGNSAPDKSGLPSDRFSAERTGGSVSTLTIQRTQQEDSAVYLCVSSGQGDQPQHFGDGTRLSIL.

The chain employs TRBV6-6 and TRBJ2-4; 10 bases line up with TRBD1. The CDR3 length is 15 residues. Germline loops: CDR1 MNHNY, CDR2 SVGAGI (reference sequence). With 2 bases clipped from V and 6 bases from J, the junction kept 4 bases outside the gene matches. In DNA form, the CDR3 reads TGTGCCAGCAGTTACGTGGGACAGGGGTTAAACATTCAGTACTTC. This sequence encodes CASSYVGQGLNIQYF.

The chain recombines TRBV7-3 with TRBJ2-1; D may be TRBD2 (5 bases). The CDR3 is 16 amino acids. Germline CDR1 and CDR2: SGHTA and FQGTGA. V was cut by 2 bases and J by 3 bases, with 14 bases left in between. The CDR3, as DNA: TGTGCCAGCAGCTTAGGGAGACCCTCCCGCTACAATGAGCAGTTCTTC. Amino acid sequence: CASSLGRPSRYNEQFF.

This clonotype appeared a few times. The rearrangement joins TRBV5-1 to TRBJ2-3; D remains ambiguous. The CDR3 is 14 amino acids. CDR1 SGHRS and CDR2 YFSETQ come from the germline V gene. Trimming took 0 bases from V and 2 from J, leaving 7 bases between them. CDR3 sequence (DNA): TGCGCCAGCAGCTTGGCCGTTAACACAGATACGCAGTATTTT. Translating gives CASSLAVNTDTQYF.

This clonotype was seen only a few times. This chain joins TRBV4-3 and TRBJ2-3, with 9 bases matching TRBD2. V shed 1 base, J shed 6 bases, and the junction held 5 bases outside the gene matches. Germline V gene data show CDR1 as LGHNA and CDR2 as YSLEER. This CDR3 region has 15 residues. CDR3 coding DNA: TGCGCCAGCAGCCAAGCTAGCGGGGTGTTGGATACGCAGTATTTT. Translation gives CASSQASGVLDTQYF.

The gene calls are TRBV7-6 and TRBJ2-2, with 8 bases that match TRBD1. The J segment lost 5 bases and the V segment lost 1 base, leaving 12 bases of the junction unmatched. The germline CDR1 and CDR2 sequences are SGHVS and FNYEAQ. CDR3 length: 18 amino acids. The CDR3 bases are TGTGCCAGCAGCTTAGTAGGGCAGGGGGCGACCAAAACCGGGGAGCTGTTTTTT. Encoded protein: CASSLVGQGATKTGELFF.

V usage is TRBV29-1 and J usage is TRBJ1-5; 10 nucleotides align to TRBD1. Looked up from germline, CDR1 is SQVTM and CDR2 is ANQGSEA. V shed 7 bases, J shed 2 bases, and the junction held 2 bases outside the gene matches. CDR3 length: 13 residues. CDR3 region: CSAGQGGNQPQHF. DNA for the CDR3: TGCAGCGCCGGACAGGGGGGCAATCAGCCCCAGCATTTT.

The rearrangement uses TRBV7-9 and TRBJ2-2; 7 nucleotides line up with TRBD2. V lost 5 bases, J lost 0 bases, and 15 bases stayed unmatched. This CDR3 has 19 amino acids. In germline, CDR1 is SEHNR, CDR2 FQNEAQ (reference sequence). CDR3: CASSPPGTTINANTGELFF. CDR3 nucleotides: TGTGCCAGCAGCCCCCCCGGGACTACCATTAACGCGAACACCGGGGAGCTGTTTTTT.

The rearrangement links TRBV7-2 to TRBJ2-7, with D unclear. The V gene lost 1 base and the J gene lost 3 bases, with 10 bases spanning the gap. Germline assignment: CDR1 SGHTA and CDR2 FQGNSA. The CDR3 length is 14 residues. The DNA of the CDR3 is TGTGCCAGCAGCTTAGATATAGGGAACTACGAGCAGTACTTC. Protein: CASSLDIGNYEQYF.

The genes are TRBV7-8 and TRBJ2-5; tentatively, D is TRBD1 or TRBD2 (6 bases each). The CDR3 covers 16 residues. In germline, CDR1 is SGHVS, CDR2 FQNEAQ. V lost 1 base to trimming and J lost 4 bases, with 16 bases between them. CDR3 coding DNA: TGTGCCAGCAGCTTAGGATCCGGGGGCGGTGGAGAGACCCAGTACTTC. It yields the protein CASSLGSGGGGETQYF. Complete variable domain (other parts from reference TRBV7-8 and TRBJ2-5): GAGVSQSPRYKVAKRGQDVALRCDPISGHVSLFWYQQALGQGPEFLTYFQNEAQLDKSGLPSDRFFAERPEGSVSTLKIQRTQQEDSAVYLCASSLGSGGGGETQYFGPGTRLLVL.

This chain joins TRBV24-1 and TRBJ2-7, with D perhaps TRBD1 (6 bases). Germline CDR1 and CDR2: KGHDR and SFDVKD. Trimming took off 9 bases at V and 1 base at J, with 12 bases between the two ends. The CDR3 length is 13 residues. In DNA form, the CDR3 reads TGTGCCACCCAATCGGGACAATCCTACGAGCAGTACTTC. Amino acid sequence: CATQSGQSYEQYF.

This clonotype showed up just a few times. This chain links TRBV7-2 with TRBJ2-3; no clear D gene. The length of the CDR3 is 17 residues. Trimming took 2 bases from V and 0 from J, leaving 15 bases between them. CDR1 is SGHTA and CDR2 is FQGNSA in the germline V gene. CDR3 DNA sequence: TGTGCCAGCAGCTTAAGCTGGCCCCCCACTAGCACAGATACGCAGTATTTT. It codes for CASSLSWPPTSTDTQYF.

This clonotype showed up just a few times. This chain links TRBV20-1 with TRBJ2-1; D unclear. Trimming removed 5 bases from V and 4 bases from J, with 9 bases in between. The CDR3 loop spans 12 amino acids. Per the germline V gene, CDR1 is DFQATT and CDR2 is SNEGSKA (reference sequence). In nucleotides, the CDR3 is TGCAGTGCTGCCTGGGGATACAATGAGCAGTTCTTC. Amino acids: CSAAWGYNEQFF.

V is TRBV6-1 and J is TRBJ2-7; either TRBD1 or TRBD2 may supply D (5 bases each). The CDR3 contains 13 residues. V lost 9 bases to trimming and J lost 3 bases, with 15 bases between them. Per the germline V gene, CDR1 is MNHNS and CDR2 is SASEGT. The chain's CDR3 is CASGTHSNYEQYF. CDR3 DNA sequence: TGTGCCAGTGGGACCCACTCTAACTACGAGCAGTACTTC.